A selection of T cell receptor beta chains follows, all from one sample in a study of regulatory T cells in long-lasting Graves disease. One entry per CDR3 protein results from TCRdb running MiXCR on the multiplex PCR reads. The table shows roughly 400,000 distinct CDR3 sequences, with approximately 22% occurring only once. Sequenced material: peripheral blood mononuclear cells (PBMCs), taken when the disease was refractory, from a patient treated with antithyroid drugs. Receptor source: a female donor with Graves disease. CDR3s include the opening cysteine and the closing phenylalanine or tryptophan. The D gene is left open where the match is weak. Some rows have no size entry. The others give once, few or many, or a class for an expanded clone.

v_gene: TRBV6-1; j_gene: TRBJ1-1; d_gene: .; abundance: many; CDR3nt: TGTGCCAGCAGGCCGGGACAGAACACTGAAGCTTTCTTT; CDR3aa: CASRPGQNTEAFF
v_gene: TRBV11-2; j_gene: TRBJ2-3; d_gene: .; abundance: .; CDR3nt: TGTGCCAGCAGCGTCCTAGCGGATACGCAGTATTTT; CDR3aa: CASSVLADTQYF
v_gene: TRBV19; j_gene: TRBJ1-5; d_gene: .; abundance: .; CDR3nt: TGTGCCAGTCGATCATGGGCGGTCAATCAGCCCCAGCATTTT; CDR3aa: CASRSWAVNQPQHF
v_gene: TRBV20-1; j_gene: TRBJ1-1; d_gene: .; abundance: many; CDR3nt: TGCAGCACCAGACGAGGGAACACTGAAGCTTTCTTT; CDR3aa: CSTRRGNTEAFF
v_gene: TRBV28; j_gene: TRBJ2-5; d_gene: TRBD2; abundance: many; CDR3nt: TGTGCCAGCACTGGGTCGGCTAGCGGGAGTCGGGAGACCCAGTACTTC; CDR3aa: CASTGSASGSRETQYF
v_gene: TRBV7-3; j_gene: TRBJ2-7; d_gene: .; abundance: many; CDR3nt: TGTGCCAGCAGCTCCGGACCAACAAGGGAGCAGTACTTC; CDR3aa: CASSSGPTREQYF
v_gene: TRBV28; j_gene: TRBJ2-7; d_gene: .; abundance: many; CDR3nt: TGTGCCAGCAGTCCCGGAGGCGGGTCAGGGGTCTCCTACGAGCAGTACTTC; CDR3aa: CASSPGGGSGVSYEQYF
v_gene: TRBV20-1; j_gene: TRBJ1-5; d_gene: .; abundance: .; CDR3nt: TGCAGTGCTAGAGAGCGGCGGGGGAGCAATCAGCCCCAGCATTTT; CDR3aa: CSARERRGSNQPQHF
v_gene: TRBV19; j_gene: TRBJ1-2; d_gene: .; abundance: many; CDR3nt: TGTGCCAGTAGCCGACACGGGAACTCCCCGGATGGCTACACCTTC; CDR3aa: CASSRHGNSPDGYTF
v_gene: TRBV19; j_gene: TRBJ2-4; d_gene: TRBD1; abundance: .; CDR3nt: TGTGCCAGTAGTAAGGGACAGGATAAGAACATTCAGTACTTC; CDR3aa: CASSKGQDKNIQYF
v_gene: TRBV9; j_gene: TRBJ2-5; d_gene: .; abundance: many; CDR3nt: TGCGCCAGCAGCCTTTCCGGCAGCGGAGAGACCCAGTACTTC; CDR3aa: CASSLSGSGETQYF
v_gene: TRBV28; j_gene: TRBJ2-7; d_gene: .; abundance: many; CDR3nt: TGTGCCAGCAGTTTAGGGGGACCCAGCTCCTACGAGCAGTACTTC; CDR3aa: CASSLGGPSSYEQYF
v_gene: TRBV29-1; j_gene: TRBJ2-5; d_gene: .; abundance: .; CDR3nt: TGCAGCGTTGATTCAGACCCCGGAGAGACCCAGTACTTC; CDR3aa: CSVDSDPGETQYF
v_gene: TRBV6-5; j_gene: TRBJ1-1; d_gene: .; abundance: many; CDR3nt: TGTGCCAGCAGTTACTACCCCTCCAGCACTGAAGCTTTCTTT; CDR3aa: CASSYYPSSTEAFF
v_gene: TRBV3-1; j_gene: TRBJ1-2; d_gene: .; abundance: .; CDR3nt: TGTGCCAGCAGCTTGGACCCAGGGAGGTCTGGCTACACCTTC; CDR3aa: CASSLDPGRSGYTF
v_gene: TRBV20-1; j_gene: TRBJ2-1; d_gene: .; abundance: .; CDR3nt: TGCAGTGCTGACACCTTAGGGTCCTACAATGAGCAGTTCTTC; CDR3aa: CSADTLGSYNEQFF
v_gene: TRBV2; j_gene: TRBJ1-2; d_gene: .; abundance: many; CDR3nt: TGTGCCAGCAGTGTAGAGGGCTATGGCTACACCTTC; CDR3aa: CASSVEGYGYTF
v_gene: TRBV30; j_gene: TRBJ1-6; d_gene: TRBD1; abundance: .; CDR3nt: TGTGCCTGGACAGGGGGGAATTCACCCCTCCACTTT; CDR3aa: CAWTGGNSPLHF
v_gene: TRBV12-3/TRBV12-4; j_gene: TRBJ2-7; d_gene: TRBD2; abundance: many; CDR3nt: TGTGCCAGCAGTTCCAATCCCCGGGAACTAGCGGGAGAATCCCACTACGACGAGCAGTACTTC; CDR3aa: CASSSNPRELAGESHYDEQYF
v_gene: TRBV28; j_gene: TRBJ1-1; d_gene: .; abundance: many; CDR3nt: TGTGCCAGCAGTTGGGGAGGGAACACTAGAGCTTTCTTT; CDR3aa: CASSWGGNTRAFF
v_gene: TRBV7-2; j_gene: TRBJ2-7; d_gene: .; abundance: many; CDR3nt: TGTGCCAGCGGGCTGGAGAGCTCCTACGAGCAGTACTTC; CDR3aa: CASGLESSYEQYF
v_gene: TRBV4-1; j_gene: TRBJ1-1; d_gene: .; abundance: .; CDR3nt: TGCGCCAGCAGCCGAGACCCTGACATGAACACTGAAGCTTTCTTT; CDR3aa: CASSRDPDMNTEAFF
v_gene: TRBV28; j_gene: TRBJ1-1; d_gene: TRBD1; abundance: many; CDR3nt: TGTGCCAGCAGTCCTGGGGACAGGGCGAACACTGAAGCTTTCTTT; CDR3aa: CASSPGDRANTEAFF
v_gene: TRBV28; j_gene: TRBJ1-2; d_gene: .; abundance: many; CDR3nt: TGTGCCAACAGGACCCTAGGACAACTCTATGGCTACACCTTC; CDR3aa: CANRTLGQLYGYTF
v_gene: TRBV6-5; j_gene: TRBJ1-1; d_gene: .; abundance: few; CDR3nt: TGTGCCAGCAGTTACTCCTTTCGCGTGTGGAACACTGAAGCTTTCTTT; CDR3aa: CASSYSFRVWNTEAFF
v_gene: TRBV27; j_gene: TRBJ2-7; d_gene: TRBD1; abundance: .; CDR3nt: TGTGCCAGCAGTTTATCCGTTTGGCAGGGACAGGGGTACGAGCAGTACTTC; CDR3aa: CASSLSVWQGQGYEQYF
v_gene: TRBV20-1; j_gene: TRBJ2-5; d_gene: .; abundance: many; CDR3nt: TGCAGTGCTACAGGGGTCCAGTACCAAGAGACCCAGTACTTC; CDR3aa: CSATGVQYQETQYF
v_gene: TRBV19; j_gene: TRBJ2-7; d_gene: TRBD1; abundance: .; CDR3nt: TGTGCCAGTACCCTTACAGGGGAAGGAGAGCAGTACTTC; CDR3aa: CASTLTGEGEQYF
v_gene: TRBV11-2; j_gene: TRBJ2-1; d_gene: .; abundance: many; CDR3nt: TGTGCCAGCAGCTCGCGAGTTACCTTATCTAGCTCCAATGAGCAGTTCTTC; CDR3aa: CASSSRVTLSSSNEQFF
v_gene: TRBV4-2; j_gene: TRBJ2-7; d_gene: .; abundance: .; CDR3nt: TGTGCCAGCAGCCAAGGACTGGTCCCCTACGAGCAGTACTTC; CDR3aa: CASSQGLVPYEQYF
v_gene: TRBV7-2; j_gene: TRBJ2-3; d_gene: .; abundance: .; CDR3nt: TGTGCCAGCAGCTTAGGTCTCCTCTCCACAGATACGCAGTATTTT; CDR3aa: CASSLGLLSTDTQYF